The 28 T cell receptor beta chains below all came from one sample that was sequenced in a study of blood T cell repertoires in COVID-19. TCRdb keeps only in-frame clones here, not all; method: immunoSEQ multiplex PCR. The sample carries roughly 250,000 clones, about 90% recorded once. The source material was PBMCs or T cells enriched from blood (not recorded which). The receptor set was obtained from a woman aged 25-40 years with acute COVID-19.

The chain recombines TRBV19 with TRBJ1-1; possibly TRBD1 for D (5 bases). The germline V gene encodes CDR1 LNHDA and CDR2 SQIVND (reference sequence). Trimming cost V 3 bases and J 1 base, with 12 bases left between them. The length of the CDR3 is 15 residues. CDR3 in amino acids: CASSIHWGPNTEAFF. The DNA of the CDR3 is TGTGCCAGTAGTATCCATTGGGGCCCGAACACTGAAGCTTTCTTT.

The chain couples TRBV19 to TRBJ2-5; 8 positions match TRBD1. CDR1 is LNHDA and CDR2 is SQIVND in the germline V gene (reference sequence). The CDR3 consists of 13 residues. The V segment lost 4 bases and the J segment 5 bases; nucleotides outside the gene matches: 3. CDR3 sequence (DNA): TGTGCCAGTAGTAACAGGGGGTGGGAGACCCAGTACTTC. It codes for CASSNRGWETQYF. The variable domain in full, with the rest retrieved from reference TRBV19 and TRBJ2-5, is DGGITQSPKYLFRKEGQNVTLSCEQNLNHDAMYWYRQDPGQGLRLIYYSQIVNDFQKGDIAEGYSVSREKKESFPLTVTSAQKNPTAFYLCASSNRGWETQYFGPGTRLLVL.

This clone has just one count. The J gene is TRBJ2-1, the V gene TRBV11-3; D is unclear. V lost 1 base, J lost 7 bases, and 5 bases lay in between. CDR1 is SGHNT, CDR2 YENEEA, per germline. The CDR3 spans 12 residues. CDR3 coding DNA: TGTGCCAGCAGCTTAGCCCGGAATGAGCAGTTCTTC. This sequence encodes CASSLARNEQFF.

This chain uses TRBV5-4 with TRBJ1-1; D is possibly TRBD1 (5 bases). Germline V gives CDR1 SGHNT, CDR2 YYREEE (reference sequence). V was trimmed by 4 bases and J by 1 base, leaving 14 bases between them. The CDR3 loop spans 15 amino acids. The CDR3 sequence: CASSTGDRQNTEAFF. CDR3 nucleotide sequence: TGTGCCAGCAGCACCGGAGACAGACAGAACACTGAAGCTTTCTTT.

A word on this clone: At one of its ends the junction is not consistent with the germline gene, which may arise from a read error. This sequence joins TRBV7-9 and TRBJ2-1, with 9 bases lining up with TRBD1. From germline, CDR1 is SEHNR and CDR2 FQNEAQ (reference sequence). The CDR3 contains 17 residues. The CDR3 DNA sequence: TGTGCCAGCAGCCTAGCGGTCGGGACAGGGACCTACAATGAGCAGTTCTTC. Encoded protein: CASSLAVGTGTYNEQFF. Based on the CDR3 plus reference TRBV7-9 and TRBJ2-1, the full variable domain is DTGVSQNPRHKITKRGQNVTFRCDPISEHNRLYWYRQTLGQGPEFLTYFQNEAQLEKSRLLSDRFSAERPKGSFSTLEIQRTEQGDSAMYLCASSLAVGTGTYNEQFFGPGTRLTVL.

This clone showed up just a few times. The rearrangement links TRBV2 to TRBJ1-3, with a possible D match to TRBD1 (5 bases). The CDR3 is made up of 14 amino acids. Germline CDR1 SNHLY, CDR2 FYNNEI. The V end lost 4 bases, the J end lost 4 bases, and 11 bases lay between the germline ends. CDR3 loop: CASSGEGRGNTIYF. CDR3 DNA sequence: TGTGCCAGCAGTGGGGAGGGGCGAGGAAACACCATATATTTT.

This clone was seen a single time. The gene calls are TRBV7-6 and TRBJ1-1; D call uncertain. The V end was cut by 2 bases, the J end by 5 bases, with 9 bases between. Germline-derived CDR1 and CDR2 are SGHVS and FNYEAQ. The CDR3 extends over 13 amino acids. For the CDR3, the DNA is TGTGCCAGCAGCTTATCCAGAATGACTGAAGCTTTCTTT. Its translation is CASSLSRMTEAFF. Complete variable domain (other parts from reference TRBV7-6 and TRBJ1-1): GAGVSQSPRYKVTKRGQDVALRCDPISGHVSLYWYRQALGQGPEFLTYFNYEAQQDKSGLPNDRFSAERPEGSISTLTIQRTEQRDSAMYRCASSLSRMTEAFFGQGTRLTVV.

This clone was seen a single time. This sequence joins TRBV15 and TRBJ1-2, with 12 nucleotides matching TRBD1. CDR1 LNHNV and CDR2 YYDKDF come from the germline V gene (reference sequence). CDR3 length: 15 residues. V shed 0 bases, J shed 5 bases, and the junction held 1 base outside the gene matches. The CDR3, as DNA: TGTGCCACCAGCAGAGAGGGACAGGGGGCTTATGGCTACACCTTC. Residues: CATSREGQGAYGYTF.

V and J are TRBV28 and TRBJ2-1; 7 nucleotides agree with TRBD1. The ends lost 2 bases at V and 5 bases at J; junction bases unmatched: 6. The germline gives CDR1 MDHEN, CDR2 SYDVKM. The CDR3 runs 15 residues. CDR3 amino acids: CASSLAGTVHNEQFF. The CDR3 DNA reads TGTGCCAGCAGTTTAGCTGGGACAGTACACAATGAGCAGTTCTTC.

This chain uses TRBV28 with TRBJ1-5, with D perhaps TRBD1 (6 bases). This CDR3 has 13 residues. Trimming took 10 bases from V and 3 from J, leaving 13 bases between them. The V gene's germline CDR1 is MDHEN and CDR2 SYDVKM. The CDR3 bases are TGTGCCACCATACAGGGACCCAATCAGCCCCAGCATTTT. As protein: CATIQGPNQPQHF.

The chain is built from TRBV4-1 and TRBJ2-7; a possible D gene is TRBD1 (6 bases). Trimming pared 0 bases from V and 6 bases from J, leaving 27 bases between. The CDR3 sequence is 19 residues long. Looked up from germline, CDR1 is MGHRA and CDR2 is YSYEKL. CDR3 in amino acids: CASSQDVLQGSIMASEQYF. CDR3 nucleotide sequence: TGCGCCAGCAGCCAAGATGTTTTACAGGGTTCAATTATGGCCTCCGAGCAGTACTTC.

This clone was detected once. This rearrangement joins TRBV6-2 or TRBV6-3 to TRBJ1-4, with TRBD1 matching over 12 bases. In germline, CDR1 is MNHEY, CDR2 SVGEGT. Trimming took 6 bases from V and 5 from J; bases not matched to a gene: 16. The CDR3 is made up of 19 amino acids. The CDR3 coding sequence is TGTGCCAGCAGCCCTACGTTATGGGGACAGGGGGCTCAGAATGAAAAACTGTTTTTT. Translation gives CASSPTLWGQGAQNEKLFF.

The gene calls are TRBV27 and TRBJ2-7; maybe TRBD2 (5 bases). The CDR3 extends over 14 amino acids. The V gene's germline CDR1 is MNHEY and CDR2 SMNVEV (reference sequence). Trimming cost V 8 bases and J 0 bases, with 14 bases left between them. The CDR3 protein is CASGIGRDSYEQYF. CDR3 sequence (DNA): TGTGCCAGCGGGATCGGACGGGACTCCTACGAGCAGTACTTC.

The chain is built from TRBV27 and TRBJ2-7; the match to TRBD2 covers 10 bases. In germline, CDR1 is MNHEY, CDR2 SMNVEV (reference sequence). The CDR3 length is 19 residues. The V segment lost 3 bases and the J segment 4 bases; nucleotides outside the gene matches: 18. The DNA for the CDR3 is TGTGCCAGCAGTTTTTCTACTTCTCCGCCGGGACTAGCGATATACGAGCAGTACTTC. Translating it yields CASSFSTSPPGLAIYEQYF.

V gene TRBV5-1 combines with J gene TRBJ2-1; a possible D gene is TRBD1 (6 bases). Germline-derived CDR1 and CDR2 are SGHRS and YFSETQ. V lost 4 bases and J 5 bases, leaving 13 bases between the germline ends. The CDR3 sequence is 14 residues long. CDR3 DNA: TGCGCCAGCAGCCGATGGCCAGGGGACAATGAGCAGTTCTTC. It specifies CASSRWPGDNEQFF.

The rearrangement links TRBV5-1 to TRBJ2-3; 7 bases map to TRBD1. V was clipped by 4 bases and J by 5 bases; unmatched bases: 10. CDR1 and CDR2 from the germline V gene are SGHRS and YFSETQ. The length of the CDR3 is 15 residues. This chain's CDR3 is CASSRGDSLGDTQYF. The CDR3, as DNA: TGCGCCAGCAGCAGAGGGGACAGCCTGGGAGATACGCAGTATTTT.

This clone was counted between two and nine times. V and J are TRBV7-2 and TRBJ1-5, with D perhaps TRBD1 (5 bases). V lost 5 bases and J 2 bases, leaving 13 bases between the germline ends. The CDR3 covers 15 residues. Germline V gene sequence: CDR1 SGHTA, CDR2 FQGNSA. For the CDR3, the DNA is TGTGCCAGCAGCCGCTACGGGGGGGGCAATCAGCCCCAGCATTTT. This translates into CASSRYGGGNQPQHF.

The rearrangement links TRBV27 to TRBJ2-7, with a weak D call TRBD1 (5 bases). The length of the CDR3 is 15 residues. Germline assignment: CDR1 MNHEY and CDR2 SMNVEV (reference sequence). Trimming stripped 5 bases from V and 2 bases from J, with 16 bases between. This CDR3 is CASSPGPTGAYEQYF. In nucleotides, the CDR3 is TGTGCCAGCAGTCCCGGGCCTACAGGTGCCTACGAGCAGTACTTC.

In nucleotides, the CDR3 is TGTGCCAGCTCGTTTGGGACAGAAAACTATGGCTACACCTTC. This translates into CASSFGTENYGYTF. J is TRBJ1-2 and V is TRBV18; 7 positions agree with TRBD1. Germline lookup yields CDR1 KGHSH and CDR2 LQKENI. V gave up 6 bases and J gave up 2 bases; unmatched junction bases: 6. The CDR3 is made up of 14 amino acids.

The J gene is TRBJ1-1, the V gene TRBV6-2 or TRBV6-3; the match to TRBD1 covers 7 bases. Germline trimming cut 4 bases from V and 6 bases from J; bases unmatched to any gene: 14. CDR3 size: 16 residues. The germline gives CDR1 MNHEY, CDR2 SVGEGT. The CDR3 nucleotides read TGTGCCAGCAGTTTCCCCCCCGACAGGGCATCGCCTGAAGCTTTCTTT. Its protein product is CASSFPPDRASPEAFF.

The V and J genes are TRBV9 and TRBJ2-1, with D possibly matching TRBD2 (5 bases). Germline CDR1 SGDLS, CDR2 YYNGEE. The germline V and J ends were trimmed by 4 bases and 8 bases, with 25 bases remaining between them. This CDR3 comprises 17 residues. The CDR3 bases are TGTGCCAGCAGCTCATCCTCGAGCGTACTAGTCCTCGATGAGCAGTTCTTC. This sequence encodes CASSSSSSVLVLDEQFF. Using reference TRBV9 and TRBJ2-1 for the parts outside the CDR3, the full variable domain is DSGVTQTPKHLITATGQRVTLRCSPRSGDLSVYWYQQSLDQGLQFLIQYYNGEERAKGNILERFSAQQFPDLHSELNLSSLELGDSALYFCASSSSSSVLVLDEQFFGPGTRLTVL.

V usage is TRBV9 and J usage is TRBJ2-1; D call uncertain. The CDR3 covers 17 residues. CDR1 and CDR2 from the germline V gene are SGDLS and YYNGEE. Trimming shortened V by 1 base and J by 0 bases, and 14 bases separated the two germline ends. The CDR3 DNA follows: TGTGCCAGCAGCGTATCTTCCAGTCAGATCTCCTACAATGAGCAGTTCTTC. Protein sequence: CASSVSSSQISYNEQFF. Supplemented by reference TRBV9 and TRBJ2-1, the full variable domain reads DSGVTQTPKHLITATGQRVTLRCSPRSGDLSVYWYQQSLDQGLQFLIQYYNGEERAKGNILERFSAQQFPDLHSELNLSSLELGDSALYFCASSVSSSQISYNEQFFGPGTRLTVL.

The chain recombines TRBV7-3 with TRBJ2-3, with TRBD1 matching 8 bases. The CDR3 is 17 residues long. In germline, CDR1 is SGHTA, CDR2 FQGTGA. Germline trimming cut 1 base from V and 1 base from J; bases unmatched to any gene: 7. CDR3 sequence: CASSLKGTGGGTDTQYF. The CDR3 DNA reads TGTGCCAGCAGCTTAAAGGGGACAGGAGGCGGCACAGATACGCAGTATTTT.

This chain uses TRBV19 with TRBJ1-2; D uncertain. CDR3 length: 13 amino acids. Trimming pared 7 bases from V and 4 bases from J, leaving 13 bases between. The germline gives CDR1 LNHDA, CDR2 SQIVND (reference sequence). The CDR3 reads CASKRRGSYGYTF. The CDR3 DNA reads as TGTGCCAGTAAGAGGCGCGGGAGCTATGGCTACACCTTC.

The chain has TRBV28 and TRBJ1-3; D remains ambiguous. This CDR3 spans 12 amino acids. Trimming removed 6 bases from V and 4 bases from J, with 7 bases in between. Germline lookup yields CDR1 MDHEN and CDR2 SYDVKM. CDR3 region: CASRETGNTIYF. DNA for the CDR3: TGTGCCAGCAGAGAGACAGGAAACACCATATATTTT.

The rearrangement uses TRBV6-5 and TRBJ1-5, with 7 bases fitting TRBD1. The junction had 4 bases not matched to a gene; V was cut back by 0 bases and J by 5 bases. Germline-derived CDR1 and CDR2 are MNHEY and SVGAGI. CDR3 length: 15 amino acids. The CDR3 spells CASSYSDRSDQPQHF. CDR3 nucleotides: TGTGCCAGCAGTTACTCGGACAGGTCGGATCAGCCCCAGCATTTT.

This clone occurred a few times. This sequence joins TRBV6-5 and TRBJ1-6; 9 bases match TRBD1. V was pared by 8 bases and J by 10 bases, with 6 bases of the junction left unmatched. CDR3 length equals 13 residues. Looked up from germline, CDR1 is MNHEY and CDR2 is SVGAGI. This CDR3 reads CASADRGGSPLHF. CDR3 sequence (DNA): TGTGCCAGCGCGGACAGGGGTGGGTCACCCCTCCACTTT.

V is TRBV28 and J is TRBJ2-7, with a possible D match to TRBD2 (6 bases). The CDR3 spans 12 residues. V was pared by 3 bases and J by 7 bases, with 10 bases between. The germline V gene has CDR1 MDHEN and CDR2 SYDVKM. CDR3 sequence: CASSFPGREQYF. CDR3 in DNA: TGTGCCAGCAGTTTTCCAGGGAGGGAGCAGTACTTC.